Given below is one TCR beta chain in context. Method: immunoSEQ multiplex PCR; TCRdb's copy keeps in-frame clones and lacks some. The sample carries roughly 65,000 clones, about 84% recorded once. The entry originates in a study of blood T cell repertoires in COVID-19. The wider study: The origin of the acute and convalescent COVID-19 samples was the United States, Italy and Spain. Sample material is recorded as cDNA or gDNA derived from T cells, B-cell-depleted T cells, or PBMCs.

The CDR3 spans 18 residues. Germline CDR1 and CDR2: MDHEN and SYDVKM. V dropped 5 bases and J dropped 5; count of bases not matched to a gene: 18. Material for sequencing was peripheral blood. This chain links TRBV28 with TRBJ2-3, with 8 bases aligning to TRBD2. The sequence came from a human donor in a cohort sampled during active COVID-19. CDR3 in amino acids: CASSAPTGGGPAGDTQYF. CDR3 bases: TGTGCCAGCAGTGCGCCCACCGGGGGGGGACCGGCGGGAGATACGCAGTATTTT. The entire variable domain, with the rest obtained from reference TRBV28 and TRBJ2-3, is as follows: DVKVTQSSRYLVKRTGEKVFLECVQDMDHENMFWYRQDPGLGLRLIYFSYDVKMKEKGDIPEGYSVSREKKERFSLILESASTNQTSMYLCASSAPTGGGPAGDTQYFGPGTRLTVL.